The rows below give T cell receptor beta chains drawn from one sample of a study of CD8+ T cells in alopecia areata. Only in-frame clones appear in the TCRdb table, and some are missing; sequencing was by immunoSEQ multiplex PCR. The table shows 150,000 or so clones, with around 71% occurring only once. This material consisted of CD8+ T cells sorted from blood, taken at week 0. The receptors were sampled from a human donor with alopecia areata. Each CDR3 is given with its conserved first and last residue. Each record gives: D gene, V gene, J gene, clone size, CDR3 protein, CDR3 DNA. D genes are given only for firm matches. Some rows mark clone size as missing; the rest say once, few, many or name a class of expanded clone.

>NA|TRBV15|TRBJ2-1|NA
CATSPGNSDNEQFF
TGTGCCACCAGCCCAGGGAACAGTGACAATGAGCAGTTCTTC
>NA|TRBV19|TRBJ2-1|few
CASRVTRHNNEQFF
TGTGCCAGTAGAGTGACGCGGCACAACAATGAGCAGTTCTTC
>TRBD1|TRBV29-1|TRBJ2-1|NA
CSVQTGYNEQFF
TGCAGCGTACAGACAGGGTACAATGAGCAGTTCTTC
>NA|TRBV27|TRBJ2-1|NA
CASSLPDPKGLAEQFF
TGTGCCAGCAGTTTACCCGACCCTAAAGGGTTGGCTGAGCAGTTCTTC
>NA|TRBV15|TRBJ2-6|NA
CATSRTPGANVLTF
TGTGCCACCAGCAGAACTCCAGGGGCCAACGTCCTGACTTTC
>NA|TRBV5-1|TRBJ2-2|NA
CASSLERGAGPGELFF
TGCGCCAGCAGCTTGGAAAGGGGCGCGGGGCCCGGGGAGCTGTTTTTT
>NA|TRBV7-3|TRBJ2-1|NA
CASSLGTSSYNEQFF
TGTGCCAGCAGCTTAGGGACTTCTTCCTACAATGAGCAGTTCTTC
>TRBD1|TRBV6-1|TRBJ1-2|NA
CASSEARQGDYGYTF
TGTGCCAGCAGTGAAGCGCGACAGGGGGACTATGGCTACACCTTC
>TRBD1|TRBV29-1|TRBJ1-2|few
CSVVGTGGASNYGYTF
TGCAGCGTTGTGGGCACAGGGGGCGCTTCTAACTATGGCTACACCTTC
>NA|TRBV27|TRBJ2-6|once
CASSLSGAGANVLTF
TGTGCCAGCAGTTTATCAGGGGCTGGGGCCAACGTCCTGACTTTC
>TRBD1|TRBV15|TRBJ1-1|NA
CATNMGTGLDTEAFF
TGTGCCACCAACATGGGGACAGGGTTGGACACTGAAGCTTTCTTT
>NA|TRBV6-1|TRBJ2-2|NA
CASMQMDTGELFF
TGTGCCAGCATGCAGATGGACACCGGGGAGCTGTTTTTT
>NA|TRBV15|TRBJ2-7|few
CATSRGLMSSGGRWATQYF
TGTGCCACCAGCAGAGGCTTAATGTCGTCCGGGGGACGGTGGGCCACACAGTACTTC
>NA|TRBV19|TRBJ1-1|once
CASSPSGGNTEAFF
TGTGCCAGTAGTCCCTCTGGGGGGAACACTGAAGCTTTCTTT
>TRBD1|TRBV6-5|TRBJ2-7|NA
CASTPGGHTSYEQYF
TGTGCCAGCACCCCAGGGGGCCATACCTCCTACGAGCAGTACTTC
>NA|TRBV6-5|TRBJ1-6|few
CASSYSGGYSPLHF
TGTGCCAGCAGTTACTCGGGCGGGTATTCACCCCTCCACTTT
>NA|TRBV18|TRBJ2-5|few
CASSPPVPGGAKETQYF
TGTGCCAGCTCACCACCGGTACCGGGGGGCGCTAAAGAGACCCAGTACTTC
>TRBD1|TRBV6-1|TRBJ1-6|once
CASSEGTGGNSPLHF
TGTGCCAGCAGTGAAGGGACAGGGGGCAATTCACCCCTCCACTTT
>NA|TRBV9|TRBJ2-7|NA
CASSVGSSGTYEQYF
TGTGCCAGCAGCGTAGGGTCTTCAGGGACCTACGAGCAGTACTTC
>NA|TRBV29-1|TRBJ2-2|few
CSVEPAAGGSAGELFF
TGCAGCGTTGAACCCGCGGCAGGGGGGTCGGCCGGGGAGCTGTTTTTT
>TRBD2|TRBV29-1|TRBJ2-1|many
CSVYGGYNEQFF
TGCAGCGTCTACGGGGGGTACAATGAGCAGTTCTTC
>NA|TRBV5-6|TRBJ1-2|NA
CASSSGVGAYGYTF
TGTGCCAGCAGCTCAGGGGTGGGGGCGTATGGCTACACCTTC
>NA|TRBV6-1|TRBJ2-1|few
CASSEGGYSSYNEQFF
TGTGCCAGCAGTGAAGGCGGATATAGCTCCTACAATGAGCAGTTCTTC
>TRBD1|TRBV15|TRBJ2-3|NA
CATSPGQGPADTQYF
TGTGCCACCAGCCCTGGACAGGGGCCCGCAGATACGCAGTATTTT
>NA|TRBV27|TRBJ1-2|NA
CASSLYLDYGYTF
TGTGCCAGCAGTTTATACCTTGATTATGGCTACACCTTC
>NA|TRBV9|TRBJ1-2|NA
CASSPSDGYTF
TGTGCCAGCAGCCCCTCGGATGGCTACACCTTC
>NA|TRBV2|TRBJ1-5|NA
CASRQDGSNQPQHF
TGTGCCAGCAGGCAGGACGGTAGCAATCAGCCCCAGCATTTT
>NA|TRBV5-1|TRBJ1-6|few
CASSLDRSSYNSPLHF
TGCGCCAGCAGCTTGGACAGGAGCTCCTATAATTCACCCCTCCACTTT
>NA|TRBV2|TRBJ1-5|NA
CASRYGANQPQHF
TGTGCCAGCAGATACGGGGCCAATCAGCCCCAGCATTTT
>NA|TRBV6-1|TRBJ1-2|NA
CASSDQGYGYTF
TGTGCCAGCAGTGATCAGGGCTATGGCTACACCTTC